A selection of T cell receptor beta chains follows, all from one sample in a study of shared T cell receptors in the human thymus. TCRdb's table, derived via immunoSEQ multiplex PCR, lists solely in-frame clones and lacks some. The table has hundreds of thousands of clones, 70% to 90% seen once. The sample was also linked to a second study, of human thymus T cells.

The sample comprised thymocytes. All receptors come from a boy in the first two years of life with a congenital heart defect. CDR3s include the opening cysteine and the closing phenylalanine or tryptophan. D genes are given only for firm matches. Some rows mark clone size as missing; the rest say once, few, many or name a class of expanded clone.

>TRBV10-1|TRBJ2-6|.|.
TGCGCCAGCAGTGCGGCGGGGCCCGGGGCCAACGTCCTGACTTTC
CASSAAGPGANVLTF
>TRBV30|TRBJ2-2|.|.
TGTGCCTGGAGCCACGGGGGAAACGGGGACACCGGGGAGCTGTTTTTT
CAWSHGGNGDTGELFF
>TRBV10-3|TRBJ2-1|TRBD2|once
TGTGCCATCAGTGAGTCTTCAGCGGGACTTGACAATGAGCAGTTCTTC
CAISESSAGLDNEQFF
>TRBV10-3|TRBJ1-1|.|.
TGTGCCATCAACGTGGCCCCCATGAACACTGAAGCTTTCTTT
CAINVAPMNTEAFF
>TRBV5-1|TRBJ2-5|.|.
TGCGCCAGCAGCTCACAGCGGCGGGGCCAAGAGACCCAGTACTTC
CASSSQRRGQETQYF
>TRBV4-2|TRBJ1-1|.|few
TGTGCCAGCAGCTCCCCATCGGGCACTGAAGCTTTCTTT
CASSSPSGTEAFF
>TRBV5-6|TRBJ2-7|TRBD2|.
TGTGCCAGCAGCTTAGTTGATGGGACTAGCGGGAGGGGTGACGAGCAGTACTTC
CASSLVDGTSGRGDEQYF
>TRBV7-9|TRBJ1-2|.|.
TGTGCCAGCAGCTTAGCCCACAGGAGCCTTCCGCATGGCTACACCTTC
CASSLAHRSLPHGYTF
>TRBV6-1|TRBJ1-5|.|once
TGTGCCAGCAGTGCTACTACAGGTAGCAATCAGCCCCAGCATTTT
CASSATTGSNQPQHF
>TRBV6-1|TRBJ2-7|TRBD1|few
TGTGCCAGCAGTGACAAGACAGGGGCCTCTTACGAGCAGTACTTC
CASSDKTGASYEQYF
>TRBV2|TRBJ2-2|TRBD2|.
TGTGCCAGCCGCCTGCTGGAGCGGGGGAACACCGGGGAGCTGTTTTTT
CASRLLERGNTGELFF
>TRBV7-6|TRBJ1-1|.|.
TGTGCCAGCAGCTTAGGGGTAGGGGCAGGGAACACTGAAGCTTTCTTT
CASSLGVGAGNTEAFF
>TRBV5-6|TRBJ2-3|TRBD2|.
TGTGCCAGCAGCTTGGGGGACTACCGACTCACAGATACGCAGTATTTT
CASSLGDYRLTDTQYF
>TRBV27|TRBJ1-1|.|.
TGCGCCAGCAGTCCTACCCCAGGAGGGATGAACACTGAAGCTTTCTTT
CASSPTPGGMNTEAFF
>TRBV10-3|TRBJ1-2|.|once
TGTGCCATCAGTCCTCCCCCTGGGAGGAACTATGGCTACACCTTC
CAISPPPGRNYGYTF
>TRBV7-9|TRBJ2-3|TRBD2|.
TGTGCCAGTGCGGCGGGAGGGACAGATACGCAGTATTTT
CASAAGGTDTQYF
>TRBV10-3|TRBJ2-2|.|.
TGTGCCATCAGAGGGGACTCTTCGAACACCGGGGAGCTGTTTTTT
CAIRGDSSNTGELFF
>TRBV27|TRBJ1-1|.|.
TGTGCCAGCAGCGGAGACACTGAAGCTTTCTTT
CASSGDTEAFF
>TRBV4-1|TRBJ1-5|TRBD1|.
TGCGCCAGCAGCCTGGGACAGGTTGGCAATCAGCCCCAGCATTTT
CASSLGQVGNQPQHF
>TRBV5-1|TRBJ2-5|.|.
TGCGCCAGCAGCTTGGGGGGCAGGGAGACCCAGTACTTC
CASSLGGRETQYF
>TRBV7-2|TRBJ1-5|.|.
TGTGCCAGCAGTTGGGGGAATGGAGGGGATCAGCCCCAGCATTTT
CASSWGNGGDQPQHF
>TRBV5-4|TRBJ1-6|.|.
TGTGCCAGCAGCTTGCGGGGCAGTGGGGGCTCACCCCTCCACTTT
CASSLRGSGGSPLHF
>TRBV19|TRBJ1-3|.|.
TGTGCCAGCTCTCAGGGGACTGGAAACACCATATATTTT
CASSQGTGNTIYF
>TRBV7-9|TRBJ2-5|.|once
TGTGCCAGCAGCCTAGGGGCAGGCAGGCCCTCAGAGACCCAGTACTTC
CASSLGAGRPSETQYF
>TRBV5-1|TRBJ2-7|TRBD2|.
TGCGCCAGCAGCTTGGCGTCGGTCATGGGAGGGATCTACGAGCAGTACTTC
CASSLASVMGGIYEQYF
>TRBV15|TRBJ2-7|TRBD2|once
TGTGCCACCAGCAGAGGGCTAGCGGGAACAATCGGCTACGAGCAGTACTTC
CATSRGLAGTIGYEQYF
>TRBV4-3|TRBJ2-7|.|once
TGCGCCAGCAGCCAAGATTGGAGACACCCCGGGGACGAGCAGTACTTC
CASSQDWRHPGDEQYF
>TRBV5-5|TRBJ2-7|.|.
TGTGCCAGCAGCCCTGACGGAGGGCCCTCCTACGAGCAGTACTTC
CASSPDGGPSYEQYF
>TRBV18|TRBJ2-3|TRBD1|.
TGTGCCAGCTCACCACCGACAGGGAGCACAGATACGCAGTATTTT
CASSPPTGSTDTQYF
>TRBV19|TRBJ1-4|TRBD1|few
TGTGCCAGTAAGGGGGCGAGGGAAAAACTGTTTTTT
CASKGAREKLFF
>TRBV5-1|TRBJ2-1|TRBD1|.
TGCGCCAGCAGCTCCTTCCAGGGGGCAGGTGAGCAGTTCTTC
CASSSFQGAGEQFF
>TRBV14|TRBJ1-2|TRBD1|.
TGTGCCAGCAGCCAGTTACCGGGACAGGGCCACTATGGCTACACCTTC
CASSQLPGQGHYGYTF
>TRBV11-3|TRBJ2-1|TRBD1|.
TGTGCCAGCAGCCTACCGGGACAGGGTCATAGAACCTACAATGAGCAGTTCTTC
CASSLPGQGHRTYNEQFF
>TRBV4-2|TRBJ2-3|.|.
TGTGCCAGCAGCCACCATGGAGACCCCACAGATACGCAGTATTTT
CASSHHGDPTDTQYF
>TRBV5-6|TRBJ2-7|TRBD2|.
TGTGCCAGCAGCTTGGGACTAGCGGGAGCCCCTACGGTTTACGAGCAGTACTTC
CASSLGLAGAPTVYEQYF
>TRBV27|TRBJ1-1|.|.
TGTGCCAGCTTTAAGGGGTTAGGAGCTTTCTTT
CASFKGLGAFF
>TRBV5-1|TRBJ2-5|TRBD2|.
TGCGCCAGCGGACTAGCGGAACAAGAGACCCAGTACTTC
CASGLAEQETQYF
>TRBV27|TRBJ2-7|TRBD2|few
TGTGCCAGCTCGCTCGGAGCGGGAGCCCCATACGAGCAGTACTTC
CASSLGAGAPYEQYF
>TRBV27|TRBJ1-2|.|.
TGTGCCAGCAGTCCCCGGGGGGCCTATGGCTACACCTTC
CASSPRGAYGYTF
>TRBV7-9|TRBJ1-1|.|.
TGTGCCAGCAGCTTAATGAGGGTGTCTGATTTCTTT
CASSLMRVSDFF
>TRBV6-1|TRBJ1-3|.|.
TGTGCCAGCAGTGAGTTGCGGGGTGGAAACACCATATATTTT
CASSELRGGNTIYF
>TRBV6-1|TRBJ2-5|TRBD1|.
TGTGCCAACTCGGGACAGCAAGGGGAGACCCAGTACTTC
CANSGQQGETQYF
>TRBV13|TRBJ2-7|TRBD2|.
TGTGCCAGCAGCTTAGGCCGCGGGAGCCTTTCCTACGAGCAGTACTTC
CASSLGRGSLSYEQYF
>TRBV25-1|TRBJ2-5|TRBD2|.
TGTGCCAGCAGTGAACCCCCGCTAGCGGACCTACAAGAGACCCAGTACTTC
CASSEPPLADLQETQYF
>TRBV6-5|TRBJ2-1|.|.
TGTGCCAGCAGCCTTCTCTGGGGCTCGGGTGAGCAGTTCTTC
CASSLLWGSGEQFF
>TRBV7-2|TRBJ2-2|TRBD1|.
TGTGCCAGCAGCCCAAACACCGGGACAGGGGGCGCGGGCACCGGGGAGCTGTTTTTT
CASSPNTGTGGAGTGELFF
>TRBV4-1|TRBJ2-5|TRBD1|.
TGCGCCAGCAGAAACTCAGAAGGACAGGGAGGGACCCAGTACTTC
CASRNSEGQGGTQYF
>TRBV7-9|TRBJ1-5|.|few
TGTGCCAGCAGCTTAGATGTGGGTAGGGGACTGAGCAATCAGCCCCAGCATTTT
CASSLDVGRGLSNQPQHF
>TRBV4-1|TRBJ2-7|.|.
TGCGCCAGCAGCCATAGGAGGGCCCCTCCTAAGGGTTCCTACGAGCAGTACTTC
CASSHRRAPPKGSYEQYF
>TRBV21-1|TRBJ2-3|.|.
TGTGCCAGCAGCAAAGTTCAGGGTGATAAAAGAACAGATACGCAGTATTTT
CASSKVQGDKRTDTQYF
>TRBV7-2|TRBJ2-7|TRBD2|.
TGTGCCAGCAGCTTACCCTACGGACTAGCGGGAGGACCCTCCTACGAGCAGTACTTC
CASSLPYGLAGGPSYEQYF
>TRBV9|TRBJ2-1|TRBD1|.
TGTGCCAGCAGCGCCTTATCCGGGACAGTGCCCTACAATGAGCAGTTCTTC
CASSALSGTVPYNEQFF
>TRBV4-3|TRBJ1-3|.|.
TGCGCCAGCAGCCCAAGACAGGGAAACACCATATATTTT
CASSPRQGNTIYF
>TRBV27|TRBJ1-4|.|.
TGTGCCAGCAGTTTATGCGGACACGACGCAACTAATGAAAAACTGTTTTTT
CASSLCGHDATNEKLFF
>TRBV29-1|TRBJ1-1|TRBD1|once
TGCAGCGTTATCCCCGGGACAGGGGCCACTGAAGCTTTCTTT
CSVIPGTGATEAFF
>TRBV19|TRBJ2-3|TRBD2|.
TGTGCCAGTAGTATAGGGAACGGACTAGCGGGGCCCACAGATACGCAGTATTTT
CASSIGNGLAGPTDTQYF
>TRBV28|TRBJ2-7|TRBD2|.
TGTGCCAGCAGTCTAGGACTAGCGGGAATCCCTTCCTACGAGCAGTACTTC
CASSLGLAGIPSYEQYF
>TRBV2|TRBJ2-1|TRBD2|once
TGTGCCAGCAGTGGGCTTGGCGGGAGGGCCGATGAGCAGTTCTTC
CASSGLGGRADEQFF
>TRBV7-6|TRBJ2-3|.|.
TGTGCCAGCAGCTTAGCGAGGCCCCGAGACAGAAGTACAGATACGCAGTATTTT
CASSLARPRDRSTDTQYF
>TRBV28|TRBJ1-5|TRBD1|.
TGTGCCAGCAGCCGCACCGACAGGGTGGGAAAGTTCGAACCCCAGCATTTT
CASSRTDRVGKFEPQHF